Shown below are 32 T cell receptor beta chains from a single sample sequenced in a study of shared clonotypes between healthy human individuals. Sequenced by immunoSEQ multiplex PCR; TCRdb stores in-frame clones only, minus some. This sample has approximately 2.5 million clones, with more than 85% found just once. The sample consisted of naive CD4+ T cells from PBMCs. As to subset: CD45RA+ positively selected. These receptors originate from a man between 18 and 35 years old in good health. Some clones in this sample may be carry-over from other donors' samples.

This chain connects TRBV28 to TRBJ2-2; unclear D gene. From germline, CDR1 is MDHEN and CDR2 SYDVKM. The V end lost 6 bases, the J end lost 0 bases, and 8 bases lay between the germline ends. The CDR3 is 14 amino acids. Here the CDR3 DNA reads TGTGCCAGCAGAGGGCTAGCGAACACCGGGGAGCTGTTTTTT. Amino acid sequence: CASRGLANTGELFF. Full variable domain (rest looked up from reference TRBV28 and TRBJ2-2): DVKVTQSSRYLVKRTGEKVFLECVQDMDHENMFWYRQDPGLGLRLIYFSYDVKMKEKGDIPEGYSVSREKKERFSLILESASTNQTSMYLCASRGLANTGELFFGEGSRLTVL.

The rearrangement uses TRBV25-1 and TRBJ1-4, with 7 bases aligning to TRBD1. This CDR3 is built from 14 residues. The ends lost 6 bases at V and 8 bases at J; junction bases unmatched: 9. Germline CDR1 MGHDK, CDR2 SYGVNS. CDR3 nucleotides: TGTGCCAGCAGGCCCGGGACAGTTAGCGAAAAACTGTTTTTT. Translation gives CASRPGTVSEKLFF.

Points on this clone: Other DNA sequences in the same sample also yield this CDR3. The chain carries TRBV5-1 and TRBJ2-3; 7 bases are a match to TRBD1. V dropped 4 bases and J dropped 6; count of bases not matched to a gene: 11. This CDR3 is built from 15 residues. Germline V gene lookup returns CDR1 SGHRS and CDR2 YFSETQ. This CDR3 reads CASSLGQARGDTQYF. The CDR3 bases are TGCGCCAGCAGCCTCGGACAGGCTCGTGGGGATACGCAGTATTTT.

The chain couples TRBV5-1 to TRBJ2-7, with 7 bases aligning to TRBD2. The V gene end was trimmed by 0 bases and the J gene end by 4 bases; junction bases not matched to a gene: 7. CDR3 size: 15 residues. CDR1 SGHRS and CDR2 YFSETQ come from the germline V gene. The CDR3, as DNA: TGCGCCAGCAGCTTGGGAGAGAGACTAGCTTACGAGCAGTACTTC. Translating gives CASSLGERLAYEQYF.

The chain couples TRBV5-1 to TRBJ2-3; 12 nucleotides line up with TRBD2. CDR3 size: 17 residues. J gave up 2 bases and V 0 bases, and 4 bases lay outside the gene matches. Germline V gene sequence: CDR1 SGHRS, CDR2 YFSETQ. The CDR3 region is CASSLAPSGRDTDTQYF. CDR3 bases: TGCGCCAGCAGCTTGGCCCCTAGCGGGAGGGACACAGATACGCAGTATTTT.

This chain uses TRBV9 with TRBJ1-3, with D unresolved. In germline, CDR1 is SGDLS, CDR2 YYNGEE. The length of the CDR3 is 17 residues. Trimming cost V 0 bases and J 0 bases, with 13 bases left between them. Written as DNA, the CDR3 is TGTGCCAGCAGCGTAGCTCCCGACGGCACCTCTGGAAACACCATATATTTT. As protein: CASSVAPDGTSGNTIYF.

This clone came up once. In DNA form, the CDR3 reads TGTGCCAGCAGATGGGCCCACGAGCAGTACTTC. Translated: CASRWAHEQYF. This sequence joins TRBV25-1 and TRBJ2-7; D not resolved. CDR3 length: 11 residues. V shed 6 bases and J shed 5 bases, with 8 bases lying between them. Germline V gene data show CDR1 as MGHDK and CDR2 as SYGVNS.

The chain is built from TRBV28 and TRBJ2-2; D is unresolved. Germline V gives CDR1 MDHEN, CDR2 SYDVKM. Trimming took 6 bases from V and 2 from J, leaving 16 bases between them. The CDR3 is 16 residues long. In DNA form, the CDR3 reads TGTGCCAGCAGGTCGACGGCAGGCGTAAACACCGGGGAGCTGTTTTTT. Translating gives CASRSTAGVNTGELFF.

The chain is built from TRBV27 and TRBJ1-2, with 9 bases matching TRBD1. Germline trimming cut 3 bases from V and 3 bases from J; bases unmatched to any gene: 11. CDR3 length: 17 residues. Looked up from germline, CDR1 is MNHEY and CDR2 is SMNVEV (reference sequence). The CDR3 spells CASSLVPPTGGDYGYTF. The CDR3 nucleotides read TGTGCCAGCAGTTTGGTACCCCCGACAGGGGGAGACTATGGCTACACCTTC.

There are a few counts of this clone. The chain joins TRBV6-4 to TRBJ1-5, with D unclear. Trimming took 7 bases from V and 3 from J, leaving 7 bases between them. This CDR3 is built from 12 residues. Germline CDR1 is MRHNA and CDR2 is SNTAGT. The CDR3 here is CASKGDNQPQHF. CDR3 bases: TGTGCCAGCAAGGGAGACAATCAGCCCCAGCATTTT.

This chain uses TRBV6-5 with TRBJ1-2; D is unresolved. Germline CDR1 MNHEY, CDR2 SVGAGI. This CDR3 has 13 residues. The V end was cut by 4 bases, the J end by 8 bases, with 14 bases between. The CDR3 DNA follows: TGTGCCAGCAGTTCCCTGGGAGGCTGGGGCTACACCTTC. This gives the protein CASSSLGGWGYTF.

The rearrangement joins TRBV4-1 to TRBJ1-6; no firm D call. CDR1 is MGHRA and CDR2 is YSYEKL in the germline V gene. The CDR3 sequence is 11 residues long. Trimming stripped 1 base from V and 10 bases from J, with 2 bases between. The CDR3 region is CASSQGSPLHF. CDR3 DNA: TGCGCCAGCAGCCAAGGATCACCCCTCCACTTT.

The chain couples TRBV6-4 to TRBJ1-1; D may be TRBD1 (5 bases). The germline V gene has CDR1 MRHNA and CDR2 SNTAGT. V lost 7 bases and J lost 5, with 17 bases in between. CDR3 size: 14 residues. CDR3 residues: CASTHVGGKTEAFF. DNA for the CDR3: TGTGCCAGCACCCACGTGGGGGGGAAGACTGAAGCTTTCTTT.

The chain uses TRBV29-1 and TRBJ2-6; D unresolved. Looked up from germline, CDR1 is SQVTM and CDR2 is ANQGSEA. V was trimmed by 5 bases and J by 0 bases, leaving 8 bases between them. There are 14 residues in the CDR3. This chain's CDR3 is CSVLWNSGANVLTF. As DNA, the CDR3 is TGCAGCGTTTTATGGAACTCTGGGGCCAACGTCCTGACTTTC.

To note about this clone: Mismatch with germline at one junction end may stem from a read error. The same CDR3 can be traced to other DNA sequences in this sample. The chain carries TRBV20-1 and TRBJ2-4, with D unclear. The CDR3 is made up of 10 amino acids. Per germline, CDR1 DFQATT and CDR2 SNEGSKA (reference sequence). In DNA, the CDR3 is TGCAGTGCCCGACAAAATATTCAGTACTTC. Translating it yields CSARQNIQYF.

This clone was seen just once. V usage is TRBV6-6 and J usage is TRBJ2-1, with 8 bases matching TRBD2. Trimming at V came to 10 bases and at J to 2 bases, leaving 7 bases not matched to a gene. This CDR3 has 14 residues. The germline V gene has CDR1 MNHNY and CDR2 SVGAGI (reference sequence). CDR3: CATRSGGPYNEQFF. The CDR3 DNA is TGTGCCACTCGGTCGGGGGGGCCCTACAATGAGCAGTTCTTC.

Here the CDR3 DNA reads TGTGCCAGCAGTTTAATCGCAGGGAGGTTAGGGGAGCTGTTTTTT. Its translation: CASSLIAGRLGELFF. The chain employs TRBV28 and TRBJ2-2, with D maybe TRBD2 (6 bases). The germline CDR1 and CDR2 sequences are MDHEN and SYDVKM. The CDR3 spans 15 residues. V shed 2 bases and J shed 8 bases, with 15 bases lying between them.

The chain joins TRBV7-9 to TRBJ1-1; weak D call: TRBD1 (5 bases). Germline loops: CDR1 SEHNR, CDR2 FQNEAQ (reference sequence). The length of the CDR3 is 15 residues. Trimming took 2 bases from V and 3 from J, leaving 13 bases between them. Here the CDR3 reads CASSLSGWGDTEAFF. CDR3 DNA: TGTGCCAGCAGCTTATCGGGGTGGGGGGACACTGAAGCTTTCTTT.

V usage is TRBV10-2 and J usage is TRBJ2-3; TRBD2 aligns across 11 bases. The length of the CDR3 is 16 residues. The trim removed 6 bases at V and 4 bases at J, leaving 9 bases unmatched. The germline V gene has CDR1 WSHSY and CDR2 SAAADI. CDR3 protein: CASSPWTSGYSDTQYF. The CDR3 bases are TGCGCCAGCAGCCCATGGACTAGCGGGTACTCAGATACGCAGTATTTT.

This clone has a single count. In the same sample, other DNA sequences code for this CDR3. This chain joins TRBV5-1 and TRBJ2-7; D is unresolved. The CDR3 is 14 amino acids. The V gene lost 5 bases and the J gene lost 3 bases, with 15 bases spanning the gap. The germline V gene encodes CDR1 SGHRS and CDR2 YFSETQ. DNA of the CDR3: TGCGCCAGCAGTTTGACGGACGGAGTCTACGAGCAGTACTTC. Its translation is CASSLTDGVYEQYF.

The chain uses TRBV7-8 and TRBJ2-7; 10 bases align to TRBD2. CDR3 length: 13 amino acids. The ends lost 10 bases at V and 1 base at J; junction bases unmatched: 4. In germline, CDR1 is SGHVS, CDR2 FQNEAQ. This CDR3 is CATLLAGSYEQYF. CDR3 in DNA: TGTGCCACCCTACTAGCGGGATCCTACGAGCAGTACTTC.

The genes are TRBV5-1 and TRBJ2-5; D could derive from TRBD1 or TRBD2 (5 bases each). This CDR3 has 15 amino acids. Trimming stripped 4 bases from V and 2 bases from J, with 15 bases between. CDR1 and CDR2 from the germline V gene are SGHRS and YFSETQ. CDR3 loop: CASSPPGAAQETQYF. The CDR3 bases are TGCGCCAGCAGCCCACCCGGGGCAGCTCAAGAGACCCAGTACTTC.

Concerning this clone itself: The same CDR3 can be traced to other DNA sequences in this sample. The rearrangement uses TRBV7-2 and TRBJ2-5; a weak D match, TRBD2 (6 bases). V gave up 1 base and J gave up 3 bases, with 9 bases separating them. CDR1 and CDR2 from the germline V gene are SGHTA and FQGNSA. The CDR3 loop spans 14 amino acids. The CDR3 sequence: CASSLEWGEETQYF. Here the CDR3 DNA reads TGTGCCAGCAGCTTAGAGTGGGGGGAAGAGACCCAGTACTTC.

The chain recombines TRBV10-3 with TRBJ2-2; D gene uncertain. Germline lookup yields CDR1 ENHRY and CDR2 SYGVKD. V dropped 7 bases and J dropped 1 base, with 10 bases sitting between them. The CDR3 runs to 14 residues. The CDR3 here is CAINVYGNTGELFF. CDR3 sequence (DNA): TGTGCCATCAATGTCTACGGGAACACCGGGGAGCTGTTTTTT.

The chain carries TRBV27 and TRBJ1-2, with 8 bases matching TRBD1. Unmatched junction bases numbered 5, after V lost 6 bases and J lost 5 bases. The germline gives CDR1 MNHEY, CDR2 SMNVEV (reference sequence). This CDR3 spans 13 amino acids. The CDR3 DNA is TGTGCCAGCAGGAGGACAGGGTGGTATGGCTACACCTTC. This gives the protein CASRRTGWYGYTF.

The chain has TRBV6-5 and TRBJ2-1; D possibly matches TRBD1 or TRBD2 (5 bases each). V lost 0 bases and J 6 bases, leaving 12 bases between the germline ends. Germline V gene data show CDR1 as MNHEY and CDR2 as SVGAGI. The CDR3 sequence is 15 residues long. CDR3 nucleotide sequence: TGTGCCAGCAGTTACTCGAGGGACGAGGCCAATGAGCAGTTCTTC. The encoded protein is CASSYSRDEANEQFF.

The J gene is TRBJ2-5, the V gene TRBV7-9, with 9 nucleotides matching TRBD2. The CDR3 spans 18 residues. CDR1 is SEHNR and CDR2 is FQNEAQ in the germline V gene (reference sequence). Trimming at V came to 0 bases and at J to 0 bases, leaving 8 bases not matched to a gene. The CDR3 coding sequence is TGTGCCAGCAGCTTAGCGGTGGCTAGCGGGGCGTACCAAGAGACCCAGTACTTC. Its protein product is CASSLAVASGAYQETQYF.

The V gene is TRBV5-4, the J gene TRBJ1-4, with 10 bases that match TRBD1. The CDR3 has 17 residues. Germline V gene sequence: CDR1 SGHNT, CDR2 YYREEE (reference sequence). The trim removed 4 bases at V and 3 bases at J, leaving 9 bases unmatched. The CDR3 DNA reads TGTGCCAGCAGCCGCCCGGAGGACAGGGGGTCTAATGAAAAACTGTTTTTT. It is translated as CASSRPEDRGSNEKLFF.

V and J are TRBV5-1 and TRBJ2-7, with TRBD2 identical over 9 bases. This CDR3 region has 16 residues. Germline CDR1 SGHRS, CDR2 YFSETQ. After removal of 2 bases from V and 6 bases from J, the junction contained 12 bases not matched to a gene. CDR3 bases: TGCGCCAGCAGCTTTCTGGCGGGAGGGCCGGGCGGCGAGCAGTACTTC. This gives the protein CASSFLAGGPGGEQYF.

This chain connects TRBV5-1 to TRBJ1-4, with TRBD1 as a possible D gene (5 bases). V was pared by 2 bases and J by 2 bases, with 13 bases between. Looked up from germline, CDR1 is SGHRS and CDR2 is YFSETQ. This CDR3 has 16 amino acids. The CDR3: CASSFDPGPTNEKLFF. Written as DNA, the CDR3 is TGCGCCAGCAGCTTTGACCCGGGACCGACTAATGAAAAACTGTTTTTT.

The chain joins TRBV9 to TRBJ2-3; D is ambiguous. Germline CDR1 is SGDLS and CDR2 is YYNGEE. The germline V and J ends were trimmed by 6 bases and 0 bases, with 11 bases remaining between them. The CDR3 has 14 residues. DNA of the CDR3: TGTGCCAGCACCCAACTTGCTAGCACAGATACGCAGTATTTT. Translating it yields CASTQLASTDTQYF.

The rearrangement joins TRBV6-5 to TRBJ1-4, with D hard to call. CDR1 MNHEY and CDR2 SVGAGI come from the germline V gene. The ends were cut back, 8 bases at V and 5 bases at J, with 12 bases in the middle. CDR3 size: 13 residues. CDR3 region: CASGVGRNEKLFF. CDR3 DNA sequence: TGTGCCAGCGGAGTAGGGCGCAATGAAAAACTGTTTTTT.